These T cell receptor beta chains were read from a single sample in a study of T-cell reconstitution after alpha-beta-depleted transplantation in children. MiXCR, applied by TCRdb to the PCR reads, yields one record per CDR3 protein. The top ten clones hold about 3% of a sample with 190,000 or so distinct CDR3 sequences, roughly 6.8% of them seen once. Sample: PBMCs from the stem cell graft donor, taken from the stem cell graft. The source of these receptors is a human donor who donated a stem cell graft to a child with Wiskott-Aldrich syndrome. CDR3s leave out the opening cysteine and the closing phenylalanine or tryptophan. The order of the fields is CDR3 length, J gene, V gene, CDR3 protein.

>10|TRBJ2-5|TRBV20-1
SATPRQETQY
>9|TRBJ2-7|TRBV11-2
ASTRDHEQY
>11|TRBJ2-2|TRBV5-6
ASSFQNTGELF
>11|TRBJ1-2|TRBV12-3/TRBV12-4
ASRSGRGYGYT
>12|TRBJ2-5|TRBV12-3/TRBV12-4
ASRWTSGGETQY
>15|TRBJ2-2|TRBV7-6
ASSPRERDLNTGELF
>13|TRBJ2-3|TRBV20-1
SASGLAGPTDTQY
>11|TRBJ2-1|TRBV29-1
SPSGGAYNEQF
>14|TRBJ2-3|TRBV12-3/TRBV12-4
ASSSRTSGVTDTQY
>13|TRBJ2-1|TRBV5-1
ASSLGANSYNEQF
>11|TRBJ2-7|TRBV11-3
ASGQGIIYEQY
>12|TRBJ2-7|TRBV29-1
SVNSRGPNYEQY
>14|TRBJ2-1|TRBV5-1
ASSIPGRGFGNEQF
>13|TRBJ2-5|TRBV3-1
ASRQRTRGQETQY
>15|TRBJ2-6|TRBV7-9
ARSQGQGWFSTNVLT
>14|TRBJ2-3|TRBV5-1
ASSLALQHRTDTQY
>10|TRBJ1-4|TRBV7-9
ASSSIDEKLF
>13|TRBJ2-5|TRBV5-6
ASSFRSLYQETQY
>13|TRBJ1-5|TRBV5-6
ASSFGQYSNQPQH
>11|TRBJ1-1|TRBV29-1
SVAGGTNTEAF
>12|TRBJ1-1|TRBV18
ASSPKTGNTEAF
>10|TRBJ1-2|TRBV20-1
SVTGTAYGYT
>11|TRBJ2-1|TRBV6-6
ASSLDRYNEQF
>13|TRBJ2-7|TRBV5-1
ASSGDRGASYEQY
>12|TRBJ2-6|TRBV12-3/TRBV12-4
ASSPDLGANVLT
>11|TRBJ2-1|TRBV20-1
SARASSVNEQF
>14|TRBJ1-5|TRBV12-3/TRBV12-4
ASSRLDRLSNQPQH
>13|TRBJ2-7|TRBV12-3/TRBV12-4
ASSLAGGFIPEQY
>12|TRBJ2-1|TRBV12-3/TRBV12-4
ASSLGKIYNEQF
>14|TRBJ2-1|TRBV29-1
SVEDPPSGTYNEQF
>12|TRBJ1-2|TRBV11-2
ASSWGRANYGYT
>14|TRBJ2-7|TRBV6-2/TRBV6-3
ASTRLAGAITYEQY
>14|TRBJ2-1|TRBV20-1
SARDYGGRTYNEQF
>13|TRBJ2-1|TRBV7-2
ASSALAGGRNEQF
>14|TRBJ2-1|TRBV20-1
SARTSGSVSYNEQF
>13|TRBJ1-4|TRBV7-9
AIPPSGTGYEKLF
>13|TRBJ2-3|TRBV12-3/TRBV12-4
ASSPSGSPADTQY
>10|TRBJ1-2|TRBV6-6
ASSYVGYGYT
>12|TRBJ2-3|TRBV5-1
ASSNGALEDTQY
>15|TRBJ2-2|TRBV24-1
ATSERWTRANTGELF
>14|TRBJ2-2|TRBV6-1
ASRLLTSGSPGELF
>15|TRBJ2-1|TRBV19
ASSLQRGLAMGNEQF
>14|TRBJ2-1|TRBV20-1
SARGGGSGSYNEQF
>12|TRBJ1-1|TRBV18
ASSPRQGGTEAF